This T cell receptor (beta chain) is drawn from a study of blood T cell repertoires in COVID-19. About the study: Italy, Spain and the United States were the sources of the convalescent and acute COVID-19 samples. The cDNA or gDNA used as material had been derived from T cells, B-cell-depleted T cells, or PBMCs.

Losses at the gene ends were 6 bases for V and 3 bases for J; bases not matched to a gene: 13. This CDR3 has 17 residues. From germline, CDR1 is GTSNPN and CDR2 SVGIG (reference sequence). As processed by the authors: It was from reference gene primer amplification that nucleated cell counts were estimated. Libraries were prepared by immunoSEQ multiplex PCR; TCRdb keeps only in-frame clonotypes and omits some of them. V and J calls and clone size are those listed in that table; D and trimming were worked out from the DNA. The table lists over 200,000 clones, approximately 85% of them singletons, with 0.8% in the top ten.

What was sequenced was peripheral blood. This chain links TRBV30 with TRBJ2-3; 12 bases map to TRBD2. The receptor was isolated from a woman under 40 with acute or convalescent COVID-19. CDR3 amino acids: CACHLIGTSGYTDTQYF. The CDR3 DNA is TGTGCCTGCCATCTCATCGGGACTAGCGGGTATACAGATACGCAGTATTTT.